The entry that follows covers one T cell receptor (beta chain) sequence. 0.5 to 1 ug RNA was reverse transcribed with random hexamers. MiXCR, run by TCRdb on the immunoSEQ multiplex PCR reads, gives a single entry per CDR3 protein. The table lists about 200,000 distinct CDR3 sequences, 90% to 97% of them singletons. These data come from a study of CD8 T cells in Susac syndrome. The V gene's germline CDR1 is GTSNPN and CDR2 SVGIG (reference sequence). The CDR3 has 16 amino acids. The V and J ends lost 2 bases and 10 bases, in that order; junction bases with no gene match: 15. The chain couples TRBV30 to TRBJ2-1, with 9 bases fitting TRBD1. The sequence derives from a human donor with multiple sclerosis. The sequenced material came from CD4+ T cells from PBMCs. The CDR3 reads CAWSTSKGTGPHEQFF. CDR3 DNA: TGTGCCTGGAGTACCTCCAAGGGGACAGGGCCCCACGAGCAGTTCTTC.